Presented here are 7 T cell receptor beta chains from one specimen sequenced in a study of graft-versus-host responses after intestinal transplantation. Once graft tissue had been processed, intraepithelial and lamina propria lymphocytes were released. Profiling relied on immunoSEQ multiplex PCR, and the TCRdb table lists in-frame clones only, not all of them. The data hold 60,000 to 75,000 clones, with 89% observed a single time. Material: ileum tissue, obtained less than 400 days after transplant. The origin of the receptors is a human patient who received an intestinal transplant, so some T cells may come from the graft donor.

This CDR3 reads CASSLRHRAYGYTF. CDR3 DNA sequence: TGTGCCAGCAGTTTACGGCACAGGGCCTATGGCTACACCTTC. The chain couples TRBV28 to TRBJ1-2, with D perhaps TRBD1 (6 bases). The CDR3 length is 14 residues. Germline CDR1 reads MDHEN; CDR2 reads SYDVKM. Trimming took 2 bases from V and 4 from J, leaving 11 bases between them.

The rearrangement links TRBV5-1 to TRBJ1-3; 8 bases line up with TRBD1. With V trimmed by 2 bases and J by 4 bases, 2 bases remained unmatched. Germline values: CDR1 SGHRS, CDR2 YFSETQ. CDR3 length: 14 residues. The CDR3 sequence: CASSLQGGGNTIYF. The CDR3 nucleotides are TGCGCCAGCAGCTTACAGGGGGGAGGAAACACCATATATTTT. The whole variable domain, filled in from reference TRBV5-1 and TRBJ1-3, reads KAGVTQTPRYLIKTRGQQVTLSCSPISGHRSVSWYQQTPGQGLQFLFEYFSETQRNKGNFPGRFSGRQFSNSRSEMNVSTLELGDSALYLCASSLQGGGNTIYFGEGSWLTVV.

This chain uses TRBV11-3 with TRBJ2-1, with 9 bases fitting TRBD2. This CDR3 region has 14 residues. V lost 3 bases to trimming and J lost 10 bases; unmatched junction nucleotides: 7. CDR1 is SGHNT, CDR2 YENEEA, per germline. CDR3 loop: CASSLLAGAGEQFF. The CDR3 nucleotides read TGTGCCAGCAGCTTGTTAGCGGGAGCTGGCGAGCAGTTCTTC.

The rearrangement uses TRBV2 and TRBJ1-1; D is undetermined. The germline V gene encodes CDR1 SNHLY and CDR2 FYNNEI. The CDR3 runs to 15 residues. V was shortened by 5 bases and J by 1 base, with 14 bases between the two germline ends. The CDR3 DNA reads as TGTGCCAGCAGTAAGAAAGAGGTCGGGAACACTGAAGCTTTCTTT. It specifies CASSKKEVGNTEAFF.

The rearrangement uses TRBV28 and TRBJ2-7; D is possibly TRBD1 (6 bases). Germline V gene data show CDR1 as MDHEN and CDR2 as SYDVKM. V gave up 3 bases and J gave up 3 bases, with 12 bases separating them. The CDR3 runs to 14 residues. Written as DNA, the CDR3 is TGTGCCAGCAGTTTCTGGACAGCCCTCTACGAGCAGTACTTC. It codes for CASSFWTALYEQYF. The full variable domain, with the rest looked up from reference TRBV28 and TRBJ2-7, is DVKVTQSSRYLVKRTGEKVFLECVQDMDHENMFWYRQDPGLGLRLIYFSYDVKMKEKGDIPEGYSVSREKKERFSLILESASTNQTSMYLCASSFWTALYEQYFGPGTRLTVT.

V is TRBV5-5 and J is TRBJ2-5; possible D gene TRBD1, 5 bases. The germline CDR1 and CDR2 sequences are SGHKS and YYEKEE (reference sequence). Trimming removed 2 bases from V and 4 bases from J, with 18 bases in between. The CDR3 extends over 16 amino acids. The CDR3 here is CASSLRPQGIRETQYF. The CDR3, as DNA: TGTGCCAGCAGCTTAAGGCCCCAGGGAATCCGAGAGACCCAGTACTTC.

The gene calls are TRBV7-6 and TRBJ1-4; 7 nucleotides align to TRBD1. This CDR3 is built from 19 residues. CDR1 and CDR2 from the germline V gene are SGHVS and FNYEAQ. With V trimmed by 4 bases and J by 1 base, 15 bases remained unmatched. CDR3 sequence (DNA): TGTGCCAGCAGCTCCCCAAGGGACAGCTCTTGGAGAACTAATGAAAAACTGTTTTTT. Translating it yields CASSSPRDSSWRTNEKLFF.